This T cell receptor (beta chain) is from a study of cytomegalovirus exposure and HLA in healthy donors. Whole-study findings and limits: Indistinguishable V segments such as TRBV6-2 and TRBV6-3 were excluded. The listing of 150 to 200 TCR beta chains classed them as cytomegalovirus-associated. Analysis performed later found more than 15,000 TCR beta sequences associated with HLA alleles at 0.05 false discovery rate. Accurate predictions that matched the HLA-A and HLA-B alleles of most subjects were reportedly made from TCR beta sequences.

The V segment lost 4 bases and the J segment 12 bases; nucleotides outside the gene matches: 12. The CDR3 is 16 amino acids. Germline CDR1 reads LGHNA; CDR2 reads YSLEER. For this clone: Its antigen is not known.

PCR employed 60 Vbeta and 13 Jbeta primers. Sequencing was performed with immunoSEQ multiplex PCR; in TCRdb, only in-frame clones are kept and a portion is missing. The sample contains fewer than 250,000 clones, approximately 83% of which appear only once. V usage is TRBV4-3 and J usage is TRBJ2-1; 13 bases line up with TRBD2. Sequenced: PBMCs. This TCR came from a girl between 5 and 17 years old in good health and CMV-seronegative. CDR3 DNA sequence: TGCGCCAGCAGCCCCGAACTAGCGGGGGGGCCGGTAGGGCAGTTCTTC. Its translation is CASSPELAGGPVGQFF.